This TCR beta chain stems from a study of shared clonotypes between healthy human individuals. Without sorting, samples used tens of millions of PBMCs for genomic DNA. Profiling relied on immunoSEQ multiplex PCR, and the TCRdb table lists in-frame clones only, not all of them. The sample has roughly 500,000 clones, around 85% seen once. Germline CDR1 and CDR2: MGHRA and YSYEKL. The CDR3 spans 14 residues. The ends were cut back, 4 bases at V and 3 bases at J, with 12 bases in the middle. The sample was PBMCs. This TCR was sampled from a woman in her thirties or forties in good health. Some clones in this sample may be carry-over from other donors' samples. This rearrangement joins TRBV4-1 to TRBJ2-5; tentative D call: TRBD2 (6 bases). CDR3 loop: CASSRGLVEETQYF. The CDR3 nucleotides read TGCGCCAGCAGCCGGGGACTCGTTGAAGAGACCCAGTACTTC.